This TCR beta chain was identified in a study of blood T cell repertoires in COVID-19. For the study at large: The cDNA or gDNA used as material had been derived from T cells, B-cell-depleted T cells, or PBMCs.

Only one count was recorded for this clone. Sequencing used immunoSEQ multiplex PCR; TCRdb keeps in-frame clones, though not all of them. The repertoire includes over 25,000 clones, around nine tenths of them detected once, and 10% to 15% sits in the top ten. Germline CDR1 reads SNHLY; CDR2 reads FYNNEI. The CDR3 is 14 amino acids. V lost 7 bases to trimming and J lost 3 bases, with 12 bases between them. Material for sequencing was peripheral blood. The chain recombines TRBV2 with TRBJ2-2; D is perhaps TRBD2 (6 bases). The sequence derives from a human donor in a cohort sampled during active COVID-19. The donor label of this sample is uncertain. The CDR3 DNA reads TGTGCCAGCACTGGGACTGTTTACACCGGGGAGCTGTTTTTT. Its translation: CASTGTVYTGELFF. The variable domain in full, with the rest retrieved from reference TRBV2 and TRBJ2-2, is EPEVTQTPSHQVTQMGQEVILRCVPISNHLYFYWYRQILGQKVEFLVSFYNNEISEKSEIFDDQFSVERPDGSNFTLKIRSTKLEDSAMYFCASTGTVYTGELFFGEGSRLTVL.